These T cell receptor beta chains were read from a single sample in a study of shared clonotypes between healthy human individuals. The data were produced by immunoSEQ multiplex PCR, yet TCRdb's version contains in-frame clones alone and is incomplete. The sample yields around 560,000 clones, 85% to 95% seen once. The sequenced material came from naive CD8+ T cells sorted from blood. Receptor source: a woman aged 25 to 39 in good health. Each CDR3 is given with its conserved first and last residue. The D gene is left open where the match is weak. A row's size may be missing; if present it is once, few, many or a size class.

>.|TRBJ2-7|.|TRBV4-2
TGTGCCAGCAGCCAAGAGCGGGTAAGCTCCTACGAGCAGTACTTC
CASSQERVSSYEQYF
>TRBD1|TRBJ1-1|.|TRBV5-8
TGTGCCAGCAGCCAGGGACAGGGGGCACTTGGCACTGAAGCTTTCTTT
CASSQGQGALGTEAFF
>TRBD1|TRBJ2-7|once|TRBV4-1
TGCGCCAGCAGCCCCGGACCTTTGACAGGGAACTACGAGCAGTACTTC
CASSPGPLTGNYEQYF
>.|TRBJ2-1|.|TRBV2
TGTGCCAGCAGTGAATCTGGGGCCACCTACAATGAGCAGTTCTTC
CASSESGATYNEQFF
>.|TRBJ2-2|few|TRBV18
TGTGCCAGCTCACCACCCGACAGTACCGGGGAGCTGTTTTTT
CASSPPDSTGELFF
>.|TRBJ2-1|once|TRBV11-2
TGTGCCAGCAGCTTAAACCTCGCGCCCAATGAGCAGTTCTTC
CASSLNLAPNEQFF
>.|TRBJ2-7|.|TRBV18
TGTGCCAGCTCACCACCGACGACAGGCAATCTCGAGCAGTACTTC
CASSPPTTGNLEQYF
>.|TRBJ2-5|.|TRBV5-4
TGTGCCAGCAGCTCAAGGGGATTAGAGACCCAGTACTTC
CASSSRGLETQYF
>.|TRBJ1-5|.|TRBV27
TGTGCCAGCAGTTTATACCCTAATCAGCCCCAGCATTTT
CASSLYPNQPQHF
>TRBD2|TRBJ2-1|.|TRBV9
TGTGCCAGCAGCGTAAAACTAGCGGGAGATGAGCAGTTCTTC
CASSVKLAGDEQFF
>.|TRBJ1-5|.|TRBV9
TGTGCCAGCAGCGGGGGAGAGACAGGTTATAGCAATCAGCCCCAGCATTTT
CASSGGETGYSNQPQHF
>.|TRBJ1-3|.|TRBV13
TGTGCCAGCAGCTTAGATGGACAGATGGGTTCTGGAAACACCATATATTTT
CASSLDGQMGSGNTIYF
>.|TRBJ2-7|.|TRBV7-2
TGTGCCAGCAGCTTATATGTCGGGCCATCCTACGAGCAGTACTTC
CASSLYVGPSYEQYF
>.|TRBJ1-1|.|TRBV14
TGTGCCAGCAGCCAAGTAGGACAGCCAGACACTGAAGCTTTCTTT
CASSQVGQPDTEAFF
>.|TRBJ2-7|.|TRBV27
TGTGCCAGCAGTTCATCCGCCTCTTACGAGCAGTACTTC
CASSSSASYEQYF
>TRBD1|TRBJ2-7|.|TRBV29-1
TGCAGCGCCCGGACAGGGGGCGGGTACGAGCAGTACTTC
CSARTGGGYEQYF
>TRBD1|TRBJ1-1|.|TRBV5-1
TGCGCCAGCAGCTTGTTGCCAGGGGGGAAGAACACTGAAGCTTTCTTT
CASSLLPGGKNTEAFF
>.|TRBJ2-1|once|TRBV5-4
TGTGCCAGCAGCTTGGAAGTTGATGTGGCGGTCAATGAGCAGTTCTTC
CASSLEVDVAVNEQFF
>TRBD2|TRBJ2-1|.|TRBV10-2
TGCGCCAGCAGTGGGACTAGTTCCCTGAGGGCTGAGCAGTTCTTC
CASSGTSSLRAEQFF